The rows below give T cell receptor beta chains drawn from one sample of a study of a mutant IDH1 vaccine in newly diagnosed glioma. Generated by immunoSEQ multiplex PCR, the TCRdb table keeps only in-frame clones and is missing some. The sample consists of under 60,000 clones, 76% of them appearing once. These receptors have no identified antigens. Sequencing was performed on PBMCs, taken from a glioma patient whose treatment included an IDH1 peptide vaccine. These receptors were taken from a man between 35 and 55 years old with glioma. Each CDR3 is given with its conserved first and last residue. Fields, in order: D gene, J gene, V gene, clone size, CDR3 protein, CDR3 DNA. A D gene is named only where the DNA matches it firmly. A clone size is listed for some rows: how often the clone was seen (once, few, many), or a class if it is expanded.

D: TRBD1
J: TRBJ1-6
V: TRBV6-4
size: -
CDR3: CASRGTDLNSPLHF
DNA: TGTGCCAGCAGAGGGACAGACTTGAATTCACCCCTCCACTTT

D: -
J: TRBJ2-2
V: TRBV5-6
size: -
CDR3: CARSLGGRTGELFF
DNA: TGTGCCCGCAGCTTGGGGGGGCGCACCGGGGAGCTGTTTTTT

D: -
J: TRBJ1-1
V: TRBV27
size: medium-sized
CDR3: CASSLRGDPEAFF
DNA: TGTGCCAGCAGTTTAAGAGGGGACCCTGAAGCTTTCTTT

D: TRBD1
J: TRBJ2-5
V: TRBV2
size: few
CDR3: CASSDGQGGTQYF
DNA: TGTGCCAGCAGTGATGGACAGGGGGGGACCCAGTACTTC

D: TRBD1
J: TRBJ1-4
V: TRBV6-5
size: once
CDR3: CASSSKTGANNEKLFF
DNA: TGTGCCAGCAGTTCTAAGACAGGGGCAAATAATGAAAAACTGTTTTTT

D: TRBD1
J: TRBJ2-7
V: TRBV7-9
size: -
CDR3: CASSLGPGDRGDEQYF
DNA: TGTGCCAGCAGCTTGGGTCCGGGGGACAGGGGCGACGAGCAGTACTTC

D: TRBD2
J: TRBJ2-3
V: TRBV10-3
size: -
CDR3: CAMEDGRADTQYF
DNA: TGTGCCATGGAAGACGGGAGGGCGGATACGCAGTATTTT

D: -
J: TRBJ1-5
V: TRBV19
size: -
CDR3: CASSAETVQNQPQHF
DNA: TGTGCCAGTAGCGCCGAAACGGTACAGAATCAGCCCCAGCATTTT

D: TRBD1
J: TRBJ1-2
V: TRBV6-6
size: -
CDR3: CASSLRTGTDYGYTF
DNA: TGTGCCAGCAGTTTAAGGACAGGGACGGACTATGGCTACACCTTC

D: TRBD2
J: TRBJ2-1
V: TRBV2
size: -
CDR3: CASSKRTLTEGSGSFGDEQFF
DNA: TGTGCCAGCAGTAAAAGAACTCTAACCGAGGGGAGCGGGAGTTTTGGGGATGAGCAGTTCTTC

D: -
J: TRBJ1-1
V: TRBV18
size: -
CDR3: CASSPERNTEAFF
DNA: TGTGCCAGCTCACCCGAACGGAACACTGAAGCTTTCTTT

D: -
J: TRBJ2-7
V: TRBV10-3
size: -
CDR3: CAISESEGGYGVSYEQYF
DNA: TGTGCCATCAGTGAGTCGGAAGGAGGGTACGGGGTCTCCTACGAGCAGTACTTC

D: -
J: TRBJ2-2
V: TRBV6-4
size: -
CDR3: CASSDSSTGELFF
DNA: TGTGCCAGCAGTGACTCGTCGACCGGGGAGCTGTTTTTT

D: -
J: TRBJ2-1
V: TRBV6-1
size: -
CDR3: CASSEYTYNEQFF
DNA: TGTGCCAGCAGTGAGTATACCTACAATGAGCAGTTCTTC

D: -
J: TRBJ1-2
V: TRBV19
size: once
CDR3: CASALGGAMLANYGYTF
DNA: TGTGCCAGCGCCCTCGGGGGGGCGATGCTTGCTAACTATGGCTACACCTTC

D: -
J: TRBJ2-2
V: TRBV19
size: -
CDR3: CASRLEGRRTGELFF
DNA: TGTGCCAGTAGGCTCGAGGGGAGGAGGACCGGGGAGCTGTTTTTT

D: -
J: TRBJ2-1
V: TRBV7-2
size: -
CDR3: CASSDAYLQFF
DNA: TGTGCCAGCAGCGACGCTTATCTGCAGTTCTTC

D: -
J: TRBJ1-1
V: TRBV7-2
size: few
CDR3: CASSSARDTEAFF
DNA: TGTGCCAGCAGCTCCGCGCGGGATACTGAAGCTTTCTTT

D: -
J: TRBJ1-3
V: TRBV19
size: -
CDR3: CASSITNRGNTIYF
DNA: TGTGCCAGTAGTATTACCAACAGGGGAAACACCATATATTTT

D: -
J: TRBJ2-1
V: TRBV9
size: -
CDR3: CASSPERSYNEQFF
DNA: TGTGCCAGCAGCCCAGAGAGATCCTACAATGAGCAGTTCTTC

D: -
J: TRBJ2-2
V: TRBV11-3
size: -
CDR3: CATGAGLNTGELFF
DNA: TGTGCCACGGGGGCAGGGCTGAACACCGGGGAGCTGTTTTTT

D: -
J: TRBJ2-7
V: TRBV25-1
size: few
CDR3: CASSEAWREPYF
DNA: TGTGCCAGCAGTGAAGCCTGGCGAGAACCGTACTTC

D: -
J: TRBJ2-2
V: TRBV5-4
size: -
CDR3: CAIHPVDGGELFF
DNA: TGTGCCATCCACCCGGTAGACGGTGGGGAGCTGTTTTTT

D: TRBD2
J: TRBJ2-2
V: TRBV10-3
size: -
CDR3: CAISDSPPGLEPSGELFF
DNA: TGTGCCATCAGTGACAGCCCGCCGGGACTAGAGCCTTCCGGGGAGCTGTTTTTT

D: TRBD1
J: TRBJ1-4
V: TRBV2
size: -
CDR3: CASTGGREKLFF
DNA: TGTGCCAGCACAGGGGGCAGGGAAAAACTGTTTTTT

D: -
J: TRBJ1-6
V: TRBV15
size: -
CDR3: CATSSAGLTSLHF
DNA: TGTGCCACCAGCAGTGCCGGACTGACTTCCCTCCACTTT

D: -
J: TRBJ2-3
V: TRBV6-1
size: -
CDR3: CASTQAGVGTDTQYF
DNA: TGTGCCAGCACTCAGGCAGGGGTCGGCACAGATACGCAGTATTTT

D: -
J: TRBJ2-1
V: TRBV6-6
size: -
CDR3: CASSYGSLYNEQFF
DNA: TGTGCCAGCAGTTACGGGTCGTTATACAATGAGCAGTTCTTC

D: TRBD2
J: TRBJ2-1
V: TRBV5-6
size: -
CDR3: CASSWGGFEQFF
DNA: TGTGCCAGCAGCTGGGGGGGATTTGAGCAGTTCTTC

D: -
J: TRBJ1-1
V: TRBV10-3
size: few
CDR3: CAIRLNTGNTEAFF
DNA: TGTGCCATCAGGCTAAACACGGGGAACACTGAAGCTTTCTTT

D: -
J: TRBJ2-5
V: TRBV29-1
size: -
CDR3: CSVEDPKTQYF
DNA: TGCAGCGTTGAAGATCCAAAGACCCAGTACTTC

D: TRBD2
J: TRBJ2-3
V: TRBV19
size: once
CDR3: CASSLTSGFTDTQYF
DNA: TGTGCCAGTAGTCTGACTAGCGGGTTCACAGATACGCAGTATTTT

D: TRBD2
J: TRBJ2-1
V: TRBV5-1
size: -
CDR3: CASSPRLADIYNEQFF
DNA: TGCGCCAGCAGTCCGAGACTAGCGGACATATACAATGAGCAGTTCTTC

D: -
J: TRBJ1-1
V: TRBV19
size: -
CDR3: CASTLNPGGARDTEAFF
DNA: TGTGCCAGTACGCTTAATCCTGGCGGGGCCAGAGACACTGAAGCTTTCTTT

D: -
J: TRBJ2-3
V: TRBV6-5
size: -
CDR3: CASSYARGLQDTQYF
DNA: TGTGCCAGCAGTTACGCGCGGGGCCTCCAAGATACGCAGTATTTT

D: -
J: TRBJ2-7
V: TRBV10-3
size: -
CDR3: CAIRAGHTTYEQYF
DNA: TGTGCCATCAGGGCGGGACACACGACATACGAGCAGTACTTC

D: -
J: TRBJ1-2
V: TRBV7-8
size: -
CDR3: CASSLAGGEQSYGYTF
DNA: TGTGCCAGCAGCTTAGCGGGAGGGGAGCAATCCTATGGCTACACCTTC

D: TRBD2
J: TRBJ2-1
V: TRBV7-9
size: -
CDR3: CASKTVSGRVNEQFF
DNA: TGTGCCAGCAAGACGGTTAGCGGGAGGGTCAATGAGCAGTTCTTC

D: -
J: TRBJ1-1
V: TRBV19
size: once
CDR3: CASRSDSLNTEAFF
DNA: TGTGCCAGTAGGTCGGACAGTCTGAACACTGAAGCTTTCTTT

D: -
J: TRBJ2-1
V: TRBV12-5
size: -
CDR3: CASGLGGNEQFF
DNA: TGTGCTAGTGGTTTGGGTGGTAATGAGCAGTTCTTC

D: -
J: TRBJ1-2
V: TRBV7-9
size: -
CDR3: CASSPGWDPPNYGYTF
DNA: TGTGCCAGCAGCCCGGGGTGGGATCCACCTAACTATGGCTACACCTTC

D: -
J: TRBJ2-7
V: TRBV29-1
size: once
CDR3: CSVLQDYEQYF
DNA: TGCAGCGTTCTACAGGACTACGAGCAGTACTTC

D: -
J: TRBJ2-3
V: TRBV10-3
size: -
CDR3: CAISDINTQYF
DNA: TGTGCCATCAGTGATATAAATACGCAGTATTTT

D: -
J: TRBJ2-7
V: TRBV27
size: once
CDR3: CASSFGQNTYEQYF
DNA: TGTGCCAGCAGTTTCGGCCAGAACACCTACGAGCAGTACTTC

D: -
J: TRBJ1-2
V: TRBV25-1
size: -
CDR3: CASSAPLGGYTF
DNA: TGTGCCAGCAGTGCTCCCCTCGGGGGCTACACCTTC

D: TRBD2
J: TRBJ2-3
V: TRBV11-3
size: -
CDR3: CASSHRGSVYGTDTQYF
DNA: TGTGCCAGCAGCCACCGCGGGAGTGTCTATGGCACAGATACGCAGTATTTT

D: TRBD1
J: TRBJ2-3
V: TRBV2
size: -
CDR3: CASSPEGQGTDTQYF
DNA: TGTGCCAGCAGCCCAGAGGGACAGGGGACAGATACGCAGTATTTT

D: TRBD1
J: TRBJ2-3
V: TRBV7-9
size: -
CDR3: CASSVRGQGADTQYF
DNA: TGTGCCAGCAGCGTTAGGGGACAGGGGGCAGATACGCAGTATTTT

D: -
J: TRBJ1-5
V: TRBV6-1
size: few
CDR3: CASRTGVSNQPQHF
DNA: TGTGCCAGCAGGACAGGCGTTAGCAATCAGCCCCAGCATTTT